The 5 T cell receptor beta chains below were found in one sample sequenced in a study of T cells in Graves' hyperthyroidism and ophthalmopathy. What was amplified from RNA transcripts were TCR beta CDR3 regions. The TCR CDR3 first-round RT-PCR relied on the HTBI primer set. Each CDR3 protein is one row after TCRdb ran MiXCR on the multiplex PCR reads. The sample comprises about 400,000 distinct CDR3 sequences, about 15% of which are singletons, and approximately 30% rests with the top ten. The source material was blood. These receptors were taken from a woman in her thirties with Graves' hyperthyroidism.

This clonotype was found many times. CDR3 protein: CSVEDKIPSSGYTF. As DNA, the CDR3 is TGCAGCGTTGAAGATAAGATACCGAGTAGTGGCTACACCTTC. The rearrangement links TRBV29-1 to TRBJ1-2; D unresolved. V was shortened by 0 bases and J by 7 bases, with 15 bases between the two germline ends. The germline CDR1 and CDR2 sequences are SQVTM and ANQGSEA. The CDR3 spans 14 residues.

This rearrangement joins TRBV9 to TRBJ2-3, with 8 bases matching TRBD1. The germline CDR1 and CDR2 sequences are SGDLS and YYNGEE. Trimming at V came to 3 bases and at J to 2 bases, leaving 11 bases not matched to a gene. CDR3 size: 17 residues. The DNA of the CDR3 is TGTGCCAGCAGCGCAAACATACAGGGGGGAGTCACAGATACGCAGTATTTT. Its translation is CASSANIQGGVTDTQYF.

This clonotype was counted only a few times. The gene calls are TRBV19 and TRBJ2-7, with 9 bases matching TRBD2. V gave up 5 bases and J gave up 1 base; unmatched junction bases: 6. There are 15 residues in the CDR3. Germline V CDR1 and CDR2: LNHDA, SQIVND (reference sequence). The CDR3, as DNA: TGTGCCAGTAGTGGGGCGACTAGCGGTTCCTACGAGCAGTACTTC. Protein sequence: CASSGATSGSYEQYF.

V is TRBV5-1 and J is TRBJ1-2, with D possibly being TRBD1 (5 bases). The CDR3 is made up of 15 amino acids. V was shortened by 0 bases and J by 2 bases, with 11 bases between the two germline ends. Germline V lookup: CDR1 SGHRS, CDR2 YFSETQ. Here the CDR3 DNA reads TGCGCCAGCAGCTTGGGGGACCGAATAAACTATGGCTACACCTTC. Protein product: CASSLGDRINYGYTF.

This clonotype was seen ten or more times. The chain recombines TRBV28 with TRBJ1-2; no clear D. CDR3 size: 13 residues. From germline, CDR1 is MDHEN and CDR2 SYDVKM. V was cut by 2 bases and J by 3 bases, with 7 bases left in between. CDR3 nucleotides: TGTGCCAGCAGTTTAGGGAGGGACTATGGCTACACCTTC. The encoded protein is CASSLGRDYGYTF.